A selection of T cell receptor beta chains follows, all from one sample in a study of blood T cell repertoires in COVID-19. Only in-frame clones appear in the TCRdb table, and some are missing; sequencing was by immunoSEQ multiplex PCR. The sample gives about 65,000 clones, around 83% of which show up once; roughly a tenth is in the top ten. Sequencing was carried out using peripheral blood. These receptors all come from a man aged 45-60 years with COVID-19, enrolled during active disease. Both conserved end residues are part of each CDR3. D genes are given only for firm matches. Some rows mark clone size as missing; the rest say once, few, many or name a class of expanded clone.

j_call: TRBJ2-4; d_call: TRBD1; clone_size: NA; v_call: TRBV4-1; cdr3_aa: CASSPDRGPKNIQYF; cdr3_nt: TGCGCCAGCAGCCCCGACAGGGGGCCGAAAAACATTCAGTACTTC
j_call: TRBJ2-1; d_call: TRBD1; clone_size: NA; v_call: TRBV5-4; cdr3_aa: CASSWGDRVAEQFF; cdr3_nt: TGTGCCAGCAGCTGGGGGGACAGGGTGGCTGAGCAGTTCTTC
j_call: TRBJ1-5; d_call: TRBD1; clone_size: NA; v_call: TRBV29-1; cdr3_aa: CSVATGGGDQPQHF; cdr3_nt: TGCAGCGTGGCAACAGGGGGGGGAGATCAGCCCCAGCATTTT
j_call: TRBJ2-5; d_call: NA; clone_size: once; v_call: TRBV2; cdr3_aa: CASSEARGGLRETQYF; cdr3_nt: TGTGCCAGCAGTGAAGCCCGGGGAGGACTCCGAGAGACCCAGTACTTC
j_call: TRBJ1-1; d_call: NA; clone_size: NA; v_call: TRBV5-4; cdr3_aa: CASSSGELYTEAFF; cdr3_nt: TGTGCCAGCAGCTCAGGGGAATTGTACACTGAAGCTTTCTTT
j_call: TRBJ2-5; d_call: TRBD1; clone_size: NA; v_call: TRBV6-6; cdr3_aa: CASTPRDRGEETQYF; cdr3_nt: TGTGCCAGCACCCCCCGGGACAGGGGAGAAGAGACCCAGTACTTC
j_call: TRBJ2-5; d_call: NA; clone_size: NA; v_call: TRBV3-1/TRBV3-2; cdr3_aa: CASSPGGEKTQYF; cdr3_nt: TGTGCCAGCAGCCCGGGGGGCGAGAAGACCCAGTACTTC
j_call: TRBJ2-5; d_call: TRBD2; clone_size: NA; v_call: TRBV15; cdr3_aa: CATSSLSGGETQYF; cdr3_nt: TGTGCCACCAGCAGTCTATCGGGGGGGGAGACCCAGTACTTC
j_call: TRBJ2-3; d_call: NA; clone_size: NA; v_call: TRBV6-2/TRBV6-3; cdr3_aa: CASSSRGAGLSTDTQYF; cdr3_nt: TGTGCCAGCAGCTCCCGAGGGGCGGGATTAAGTACAGATACGCAGTATTTT
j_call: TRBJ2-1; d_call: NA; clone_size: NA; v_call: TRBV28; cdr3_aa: CASTAYNEQFF; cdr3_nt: TGTGCCAGCACCGCCTACAATGAGCAGTTCTTC
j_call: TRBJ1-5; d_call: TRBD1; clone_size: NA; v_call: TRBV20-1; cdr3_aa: CSASSGGNSNQPQHF; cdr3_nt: TGCAGTGCTAGTTCAGGGGGAAATAGCAATCAGCCCCAGCATTTT
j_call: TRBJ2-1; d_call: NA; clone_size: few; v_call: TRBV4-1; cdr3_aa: CASSQGYPGNNEQFF; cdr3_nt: TGCGCCAGCAGCCAAGGGTATCCAGGTAACAATGAGCAGTTCTTC
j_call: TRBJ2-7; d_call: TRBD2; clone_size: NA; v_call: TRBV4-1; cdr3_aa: CASSQGGGFSYEQYF; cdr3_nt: TGCGCCAGCAGCCAAGGGGGAGGGTTCTCCTACGAGCAGTACTTC
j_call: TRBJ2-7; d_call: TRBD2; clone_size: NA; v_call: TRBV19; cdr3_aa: CASSARGGIRTYEQYF; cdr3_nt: TGTGCCAGTAGTGCCCGGGGGGGAATAAGGACCTACGAGCAGTACTTC
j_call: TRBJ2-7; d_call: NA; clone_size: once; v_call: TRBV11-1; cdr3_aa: CASSSGTGTYEQYF; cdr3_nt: TGTGCCAGCAGCTCCGGGACTGGGACCTACGAGCAGTACTTC
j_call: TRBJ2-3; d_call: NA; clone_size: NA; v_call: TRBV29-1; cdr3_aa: CSVENGVLYTQYF; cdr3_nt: TGCAGCGTTGAAAACGGGGTCCTGTATACGCAGTATTTT
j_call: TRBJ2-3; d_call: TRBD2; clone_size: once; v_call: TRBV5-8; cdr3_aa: CASSLDGRADTQYF; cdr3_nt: TGTGCCAGCAGCTTGGACGGGAGGGCAGATACGCAGTATTTT
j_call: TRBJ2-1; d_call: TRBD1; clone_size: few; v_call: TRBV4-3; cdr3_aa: CASSQVRDSHNEQFF; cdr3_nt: TGCGCCAGCAGCCAAGTTAGGGACAGCCACAATGAGCAGTTCTTC
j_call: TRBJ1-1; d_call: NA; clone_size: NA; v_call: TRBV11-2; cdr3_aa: CASSLDGRASEAFF; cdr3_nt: TGTGCCAGCAGCTTAGATGGCCGTGCCTCTGAAGCTTTCTTT
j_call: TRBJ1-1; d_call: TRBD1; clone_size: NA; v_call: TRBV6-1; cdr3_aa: CASSEVVAGRGLTEAFF; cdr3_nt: TGTGCCAGCAGTGAAGTAGTGGCAGGCAGGGGGCTGACTGAAGCTTTCTTT
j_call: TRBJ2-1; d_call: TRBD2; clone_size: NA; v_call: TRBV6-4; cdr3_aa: CASSLSGGAYNEQFF; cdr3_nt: TGTGCCAGCAGCTTAAGCGGGGGGGCGTACAATGAGCAGTTCTTC
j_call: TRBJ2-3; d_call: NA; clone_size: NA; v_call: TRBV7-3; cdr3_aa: CASRASAADTQYF; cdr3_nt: TGTGCCAGCAGGGCTAGCGCCGCAGATACGCAGTATTTT
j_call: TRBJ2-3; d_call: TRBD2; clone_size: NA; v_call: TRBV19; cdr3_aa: CASSPTSGGTDTQYF; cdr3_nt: TGTGCCAGTAGCCCCACTAGCGGGGGCACAGATACGCAGTATTTT
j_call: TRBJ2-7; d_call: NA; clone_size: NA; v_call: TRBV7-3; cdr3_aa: CASSSTSGFPSYEQYF; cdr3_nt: TGTGCCAGCAGCTCGACCTCAGGGTTCCCCTCCTACGAGCAGTACTTC
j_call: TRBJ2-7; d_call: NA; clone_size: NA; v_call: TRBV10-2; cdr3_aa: CASSHFGEQYF; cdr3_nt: TGCGCCAGTAGTCACTTCGGCGAGCAGTACTTC
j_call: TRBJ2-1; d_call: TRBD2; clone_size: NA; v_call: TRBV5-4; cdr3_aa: CASSTRTSGSPYEQFF; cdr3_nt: TGTGCCAGCAGCACCCGGACTAGCGGGAGTCCATATGAGCAGTTCTTC
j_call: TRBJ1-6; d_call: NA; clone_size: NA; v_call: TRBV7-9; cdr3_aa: CASSRDSSYNSPLHF; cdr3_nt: TGTGCCAGCAGCCGCGACAGCTCCTATAATTCACCCCTCCACTTT
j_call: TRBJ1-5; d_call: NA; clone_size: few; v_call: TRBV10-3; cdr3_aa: CAISESLSQPQHF; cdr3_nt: TGTGCCATCAGTGAGTCGCTAAGTCAGCCCCAGCATTTT
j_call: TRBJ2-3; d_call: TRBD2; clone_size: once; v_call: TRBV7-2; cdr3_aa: CASSPSGSRADTQYF; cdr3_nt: TGTGCCAGCAGCCCTAGCGGGAGTAGGGCAGATACGCAGTATTTT
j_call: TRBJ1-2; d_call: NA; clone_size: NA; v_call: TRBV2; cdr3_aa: CASVIGLDGYTF; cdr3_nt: TGTGCCAGCGTTATTGGGCTTGACGGCTACACCTTC
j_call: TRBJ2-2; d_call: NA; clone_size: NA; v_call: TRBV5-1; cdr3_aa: CASSLAEGSTGELFF; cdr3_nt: TGCGCCAGCAGCTTGGCCGAGGGTTCCACCGGGGAGCTGTTTTTT
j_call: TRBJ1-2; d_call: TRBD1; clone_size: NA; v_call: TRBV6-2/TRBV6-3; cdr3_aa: CASSLTGASFGSGYTF; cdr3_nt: TGTGCCAGCAGTTTAACAGGGGCCTCTTTCGGAAGTGGCTACACCTTC
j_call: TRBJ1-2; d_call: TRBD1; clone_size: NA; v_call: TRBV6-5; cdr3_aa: CASIRDRGRYGYTF; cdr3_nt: TGTGCCAGCATTCGGGACAGGGGGCGATATGGCTACACCTTC
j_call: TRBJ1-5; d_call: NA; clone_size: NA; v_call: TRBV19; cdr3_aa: CASSIGGGLNQPQHF; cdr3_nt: TGTGCCAGTAGTATAGGGGGCGGTCTCAATCAGCCCCAGCATTTT
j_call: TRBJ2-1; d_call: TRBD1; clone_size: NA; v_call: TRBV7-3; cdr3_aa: CASSPQGALSYNEQFF; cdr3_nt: TGTGCCAGCAGCCCCCAGGGGGCACTCTCCTACAATGAGCAGTTCTTC
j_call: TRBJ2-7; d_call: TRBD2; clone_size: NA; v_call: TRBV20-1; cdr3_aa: CSASTLAGGPYEQYF; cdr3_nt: TGCAGTGCCAGTACCCTAGCGGGAGGGCCCTACGAGCAGTACTTC
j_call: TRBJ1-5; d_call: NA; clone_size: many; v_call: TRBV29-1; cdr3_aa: CSVLGQPGGPQHF; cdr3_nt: TGCAGCGTCCTGGGGCAACCCGGGGGGCCCCAGCATTTT
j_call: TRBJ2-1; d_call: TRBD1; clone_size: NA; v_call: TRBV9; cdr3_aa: CASSTGQHEQFF; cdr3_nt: TGTGCCAGCAGCACGGGACAGCATGAGCAGTTCTTC
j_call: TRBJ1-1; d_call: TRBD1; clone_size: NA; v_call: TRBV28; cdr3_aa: CASSYGQGMGDTEAFF; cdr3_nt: TGTGCCAGCAGCTACGGACAGGGGATGGGAGACACTGAAGCTTTCTTT
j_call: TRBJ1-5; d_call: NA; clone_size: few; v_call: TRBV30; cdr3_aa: CAFSGRFNQPQHF; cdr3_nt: TGTGCCTTCTCCGGTCGATTCAATCAGCCCCAGCATTTT
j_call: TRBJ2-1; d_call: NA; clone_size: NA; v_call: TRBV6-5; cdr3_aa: CASSYSGLDEQFF; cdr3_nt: TGTGCCAGCAGTTACTCCGGTTTGGATGAGCAGTTCTTC
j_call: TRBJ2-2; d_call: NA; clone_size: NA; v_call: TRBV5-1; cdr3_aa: CASFRRPGDAGELFF; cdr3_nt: TGCGCCAGCTTTAGGAGACCAGGGGACGCCGGGGAGCTGTTTTTT
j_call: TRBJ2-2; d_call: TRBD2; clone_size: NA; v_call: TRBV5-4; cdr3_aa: CASSSPGLAGAGHTGELFF; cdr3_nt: TGTGCCAGCAGCTCCCCCGGACTAGCGGGGGCGGGGCACACCGGGGAGCTGTTTTTT
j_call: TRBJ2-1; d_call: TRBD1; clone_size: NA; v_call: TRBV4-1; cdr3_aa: CASSQDRDKEQFF; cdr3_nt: TGCGCCAGCAGCCAGGACAGGGATAAGGAGCAGTTCTTC
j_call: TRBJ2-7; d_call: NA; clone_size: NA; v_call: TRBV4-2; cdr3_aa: CASSQRSPSYEQYF; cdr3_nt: TGTGCCAGCAGCCAACGAAGCCCCTCCTACGAGCAGTACTTC
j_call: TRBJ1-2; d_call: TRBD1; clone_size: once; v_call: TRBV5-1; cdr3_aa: CASRLTQGAQGYTF; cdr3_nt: TGCGCCAGCAGGTTAACGCAGGGGGCGCAGGGCTACACCTTC
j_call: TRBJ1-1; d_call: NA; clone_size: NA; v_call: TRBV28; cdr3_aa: CASSPRATYTEAFF; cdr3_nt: TGTGCCAGCAGCCCTCGAGCGACTTACACTGAAGCTTTCTTT
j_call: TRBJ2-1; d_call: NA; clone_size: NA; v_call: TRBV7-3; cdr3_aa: CASSQSPGGLVHEQFF; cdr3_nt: TGTGCCAGCAGCCAAAGCCCAGGGGGACTAGTCCATGAGCAGTTCTTC
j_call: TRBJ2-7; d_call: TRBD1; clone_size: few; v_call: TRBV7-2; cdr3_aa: CASRGGYEEQYF; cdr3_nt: TGTGCCAGCAGAGGGGGCTACGAGGAGCAGTACTTC
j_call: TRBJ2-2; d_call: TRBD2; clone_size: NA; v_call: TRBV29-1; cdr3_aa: CSVAETSGIPGELFF; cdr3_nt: TGCAGCGTTGCAGAGACTAGCGGGATCCCCGGGGAGCTGTTTTTT
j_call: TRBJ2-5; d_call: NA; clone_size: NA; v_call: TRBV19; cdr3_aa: CASSTPRETQYF; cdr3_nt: TGTGCCAGTAGTACCCCCAGGGAGACCCAGTACTTC
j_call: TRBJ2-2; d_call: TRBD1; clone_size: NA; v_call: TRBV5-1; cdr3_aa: CASSLATGGTGELFF; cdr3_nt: TGCGCCAGCAGCTTGGCGACAGGGGGCACCGGGGAGCTGTTTTTT
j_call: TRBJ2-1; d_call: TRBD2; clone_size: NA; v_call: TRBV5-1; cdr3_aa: CASSLWGRTSGRDPSYNEQFF; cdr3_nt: TGCGCCAGCAGCTTGTGGGGCAGGACTAGCGGGAGGGACCCTTCCTACAATGAGCAGTTCTTC
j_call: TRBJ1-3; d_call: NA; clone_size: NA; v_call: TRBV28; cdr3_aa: CASTIRGSGNTIYF; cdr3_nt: TGTGCCAGCACCATCCGGGGCTCTGGAAACACCATATATTTT
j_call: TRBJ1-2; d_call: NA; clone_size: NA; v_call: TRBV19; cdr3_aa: CASSMGGVGGYTF; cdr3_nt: TGTGCCAGTAGTATGGGGGGAGTCGGTGGCTACACCTTC
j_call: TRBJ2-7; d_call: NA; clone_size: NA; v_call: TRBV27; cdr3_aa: CASSFGQTYEQYF; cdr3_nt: TGTGCCAGCAGTTTTGGTCAGACTTACGAGCAGTACTTC
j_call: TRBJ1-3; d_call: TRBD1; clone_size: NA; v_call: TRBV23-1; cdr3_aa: CASSQPDRGRGNTIYF; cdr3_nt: TGCGCCAGCAGTCAACCCGACAGGGGGCGCGGAAACACCATATATTTT